The 29 T cell receptor beta chains reported below all come from one sample, sequenced in a study of OX40 agonist ivuxolimab in advanced cancers. The table came from immunoSEQ multiplex PCR; TCRdb's copy has only in-frame clones and leaves some out. The sample consists of tens of thousands of clones, approximately 86% of them appearing once. Sequences were derived from CD4+ or CD8+ T cells sorted from blood, sampled in a trial of the OX40 agonist ivuxolimab. Receptors were obtained from an adult with an advanced solid tumor such as melanoma, head and neck, liver or kidney cancer.

The J gene is TRBJ2-1, the V gene TRBV4-1; D gene uncertain. The germline V gene has CDR1 MGHRA and CDR2 YSYEKL. This CDR3 comprises 13 residues. The germline V and J ends were trimmed by 0 bases and 8 bases, with 8 bases remaining between them. The CDR3 region has the DNA TGCGCCAGCAGCCAAGAAATTTTGGATGAGCAGTTCTTC. It is translated as CASSQEILDEQFF.

The chain carries TRBV11-3 and TRBJ2-2; tentative D call: TRBD1 (6 bases). This CDR3 has 13 residues. Germline assignment: CDR1 SGHNT and CDR2 YENEEA. Trimming shortened V by 3 bases and J by 4 bases, and 6 bases separated the two germline ends. CDR3 in DNA: TGTGCCAGCAGCTTGGACAGCACCGGGGAGCTGTTTTTT. Its translation is CASSLDSTGELFF.

This clone was counted a few times. In DNA form, the CDR3 reads TGTGCCAGCACCGAAGTGAGGGGCCCGGGGGGCTACACCTTC. Its protein is CASTEVRGPGGYTF. This chain joins TRBV6-1 and TRBJ1-2; TRBD1 might be the D (5 bases). The CDR3 sequence is 14 residues long. The germline V gene encodes CDR1 MNHNS and CDR2 SASEGT. Trimming pared 7 bases from V and 8 bases from J, leaving 20 bases between.

The chain carries TRBV7-2 and TRBJ2-7; unclear D gene. The CDR3 consists of 15 residues. Trimming took off 1 base at V and 4 bases at J, with 14 bases between the two ends. CDR1 and CDR2 (germline): SGHTA, FQGNSA. This chain's CDR3 is CASSLVDHIGYEQYF. DNA of the CDR3: TGTGCCAGCAGCTTAGTTGACCATATCGGGTACGAGCAGTACTTC.

This rearrangement joins TRBV5-8 to TRBJ2-7, with no clear D. Germline V lookup: CDR1 SGHTS, CDR2 YDEGEE. The CDR3 has 12 amino acids. Trimming shortened V by 2 bases and J by 6 bases, and 9 bases separated the two germline ends. CDR3 sequence reads: CASSFANGEQYF. The CDR3 DNA is TGTGCCAGCAGCTTCGCCAACGGCGAGCAGTACTTC.

J is TRBJ2-1 and V is TRBV11-2; the match to TRBD1 covers 9 bases. The CDR3 is 15 residues long. With 2 bases clipped from V and 5 bases from J, the junction kept 4 bases outside the gene matches. From germline, CDR1 is SGHAT and CDR2 FQNNGV. The CDR3 sequence is CASSLLTGGDNEQFF. Here the CDR3 DNA reads TGTGCCAGCAGCTTATTAACAGGGGGCGACAATGAGCAGTTCTTC.

The V gene is TRBV18, the J gene TRBJ1-4; D gene ambiguous. Trimming stripped 6 bases from V and 4 bases from J, with 9 bases between. The CDR3 runs to 13 residues. The germline V gene encodes CDR1 KGHSH and CDR2 LQKENI. The CDR3 here is CASSVMINEKLFF. CDR3 DNA: TGTGCCAGCTCCGTTATGATTAATGAAAAACTGTTTTTT.

The J gene is TRBJ2-2, the V gene TRBV5-6; 13 bases agree with TRBD2. In germline, CDR1 is SGHDT, CDR2 YYEEEE. V shed 4 bases, J shed 1 base, and the junction held 7 bases outside the gene matches. The CDR3 sequence is 18 residues long. In DNA, the CDR3 is TGTGCCAGCAGCGCCACTAGCGGGAGGGCCTGGAACACCGGGGAGCTGTTTTTT. Its protein is CASSATSGRAWNTGELFF. Combining the CDR3 with reference TRBV5-6 and TRBJ2-2 gives the whole variable domain DAGVTQSPTHLIKTRGQQVTLRCSPKSGHDTVSWYQQALGQGPQFIFQYYEEEERQRGNFPDRFSGHQFPNYSSELNVNALLLGDSALYLCASSATSGRAWNTGELFFGEGSRLTVL.

The chain joins TRBV6-1 to TRBJ1-4; 7 bases are shared with TRBD1. From germline, CDR1 is MNHNS and CDR2 SASEGT. This CDR3 has 14 residues. V shed 6 bases, J shed 7 bases, and the junction held 8 bases outside the gene matches. The CDR3 region is CASSPQGRVEKLFF. The CDR3 DNA follows: TGTGCCAGCAGCCCACAGGGGCGAGTTGAAAAACTGTTTTTT.

The rearrangement uses TRBV21-1 and TRBJ2-1; the D call in the table, TRBD2, was not verified against the DNA. TRBV21-1 is termed a pseudogene. This CDR3 region has 22 residues. The CDR3: CASSRQGRTSGRYGGTHNEQFF. The CDR3, as DNA: TGTGCCAGCAGTCGACAGGGTAGGACTAGCGGGAGGTACGGAGGTACCCACAATGAGCAGTTCTTC.

CDR3 loop: CASSLVSGVDEPQHF. CDR3 nucleotide sequence: TGTGCCAGCAGCTTAGTCTCGGGGGTAGACGAGCCCCAGCATTTT. The gene calls are TRBV7-2 and TRBJ1-5; a weak D match, TRBD1 (5 bases). Germline lookup yields CDR1 SGHTA and CDR2 FQGNSA. V gave up 1 base and J gave up 8 bases, with 15 bases separating them. The CDR3 spans 15 residues.

The chain joins TRBV27 to TRBJ2-7; TRBD2 matches at 8 bases. Unmatched junction bases numbered 6, after V lost 3 bases and J lost 5 bases. The length of the CDR3 is 14 residues. Per germline, CDR1 MNHEY and CDR2 SMNVEV (reference sequence). CDR3 in DNA: TGTGCCAGCAGTTTGAGCGGGAGAGGGAACGAGCAGTACTTC. Translated: CASSLSGRGNEQYF.

The chain is built from TRBV4-1 and TRBJ1-2; no definite D call. This CDR3 is built from 14 residues. Trimming took 0 bases from V and 4 from J, leaving 9 bases between them. CDR1 and CDR2 (germline): MGHRA, YSYEKL. The CDR3 reads CASSQDLPSYGYTF. DNA of the CDR3: TGCGCCAGCAGCCAAGATCTCCCATCCTATGGCTACACCTTC.

The chain is built from TRBV9 and TRBJ1-4; unclear D gene. CDR3 size: 15 residues. V shed 0 bases and J shed 0 bases, with 6 bases lying between them. Germline CDR1 reads SGDLS; CDR2 reads YYNGEE. The CDR3 protein is CASSVDAATNEKLFF. For the CDR3, the DNA is TGTGCCAGCAGCGTAGACGCAGCAACTAATGAAAAACTGTTTTTT.

Here the CDR3 reads CASSPLPTYSPFF. CDR3 DNA: TGTGCCAGCAGCCCTCTGCCCACTTACTCGCCGTTCTTC. The chain has TRBV25-1 and TRBJ2-1; D is uncertain. Germline V gene lookup returns CDR1 MGHDK and CDR2 SYGVNS. The V end lost 6 bases, the J end lost 15 bases, and 21 bases lay between the germline ends. The length of the CDR3 is 13 residues.

The rearrangement uses TRBV11-2 and TRBJ2-5; 7 bases are shared with TRBD2. CDR3 length: 15 amino acids. Per the germline V gene, CDR1 is SGHAT and CDR2 is FQNNGV. V lost 0 bases to trimming and J lost 5 bases; unmatched junction nucleotides: 6. The DNA of the CDR3 is TGTGCCAGCAGCTTAGAGGCGGGAGTAGGCGAGACCCAGTACTTC. Amino acid sequence: CASSLEAGVGETQYF.

The rearrangement joins TRBV5-8 to TRBJ1-4, with D perhaps TRBD1 (5 bases). CDR3 size: 17 residues. The germline CDR1 and CDR2 sequences are SGHTS and YDEGEE. V dropped 4 bases and J dropped 5 bases, with 21 bases sitting between them. CDR3 sequence (DNA): TGTGCCAGCAGCCGTGGGGTTGGGACCAGCCAGAATGAAAAACTGTTTTTT. This codes for CASSRGVGTSQNEKLFF. Supplemented by reference TRBV5-8 and TRBJ1-4, the full variable domain reads EAGVTQSPTHLIKTRGQQATLRCSPISGHTSVYWYQQALGLGLQFLLWYDEGEERNRGNFPPRFSGRQFPNYSSELNVNALELEDSALYLCASSRGVGTSQNEKLFFGSGTQLSVL.

The gene calls are TRBV27 and TRBJ2-7; possibly TRBD2 for D (6 bases). V was shortened by 6 bases and J by 2 bases, with 14 bases between the two germline ends. CDR1 is MNHEY, CDR2 SMNVEV, per germline (reference sequence). The CDR3 is 14 amino acids. The CDR3 coding sequence is TGTGCCAGCAGGGGTTTGGGCGGGACCTACGAGCAGTACTTC. Its protein product is CASRGLGGTYEQYF.

The chain couples TRBV19 to TRBJ2-1, with TRBD1 as a possible D gene (6 bases). The V end was cut by 5 bases, the J end by 0 bases, with 17 bases between. CDR1 and CDR2 (germline): LNHDA, SQIVND (reference sequence). This CDR3 spans 17 amino acids. For the CDR3, the DNA is TGTGCCAGTAGTGAGATCAGGGGATTAAGCTCCTACAATGAGCAGTTCTTC. As protein: CASSEIRGLSSYNEQFF.

The table lists this clone with a few counts. V and J are TRBV20-1 and TRBJ2-5; D possibly corresponds to TRBD1 (6 bases). Germline V gives CDR1 DFQATT, CDR2 SNEGSKA (reference sequence). The CDR3 has 11 residues. V shed 5 bases and J shed 7 bases, with 11 bases lying between them. In DNA, the CDR3 is TGCAGTGCTTCGCGAGGGGGGACCCAGTACTTC. Translating gives CSASRGGTQYF.

The chain joins TRBV5-1 to TRBJ2-7, with D possibly matching TRBD1 (6 bases). In germline, CDR1 is SGHRS, CDR2 YFSETQ. The CDR3 is 15 amino acids. Trimming stripped 7 bases from V and 1 base from J, with 18 bases between. CDR3 DNA: TGCGCCAGCGGTATAGAGGGCAGGGGATCCTACGAGCAGTACTTC. This gives the protein CASGIEGRGSYEQYF.

This chain links TRBV28 with TRBJ1-1; maybe TRBD1 (5 bases). The CDR3 covers 13 residues. The ends were cut back, 3 bases at V and 3 bases at J, with 8 bases in the middle. Germline CDR1 is MDHEN and CDR2 is SYDVKM. In DNA form, the CDR3 reads TGTGCCAGCAGTTTTCAGGGAGACACTGAAGCTTTCTTT. Translation gives CASSFQGDTEAFF.

This chain joins TRBV5-1 and TRBJ2-4; possible D gene TRBD1, 5 bases. Germline V lookup: CDR1 SGHRS, CDR2 YFSETQ. The CDR3 runs 16 residues. V was trimmed by 0 bases and J by 6 bases, leaving 16 bases between them. CDR3 loop: CASSLVDSPAANIQYF. The CDR3, as DNA: TGCGCCAGCAGCTTGGTCGACAGCCCTGCTGCAAACATTCAGTACTTC. Complete variable domain (other parts from reference TRBV5-1 and TRBJ2-4): KAGVTQTPRYLIKTRGQQVTLSCSPISGHRSVSWYQQTPGQGLQFLFEYFSETQRNKGNFPGRFSGRQFSNSRSEMNVSTLELGDSALYLCASSLVDSPAANIQYFGAGTRLSVL.

The V gene is TRBV6-5, the J gene TRBJ2-7, with TRBD1 matching over 7 bases. The germline V gene encodes CDR1 MNHEY and CDR2 SVGAGI. Trimming cost V 6 bases and J 4 bases; bases outside gene matches: 0. The CDR3 is made up of 11 amino acids. The CDR3 bases are TGTGCCAGCAGGGACAGGTACGAGCAGTACTTC. Protein sequence: CASRDRYEQYF.

V usage is TRBV4-3 and J usage is TRBJ1-2; D is unresolved. V was cut by 0 bases and J by 4 bases, with 15 bases left in between. This CDR3 has 16 amino acids. Germline V CDR1 and CDR2: LGHNA, YSLEER. CDR3 sequence reads: CASSQDRARFSYGYTF. DNA for the CDR3: TGCGCCAGCAGCCAAGATCGGGCCCGGTTTTCCTATGGCTACACCTTC.

This clone was detected once. The chain couples TRBV28 to TRBJ2-2; D is perhaps TRBD1 (6 bases). The CDR3 contains 19 residues. V dropped 4 bases and J dropped 0 bases, with 21 bases sitting between them. Germline-derived CDR1 and CDR2 are MDHEN and SYDVKM. Here the CDR3 reads CASSSGNTGLGTNTGELFF. CDR3 DNA: TGTGCCAGCAGTTCTGGAAATACAGGGTTGGGCACGAACACCGGGGAGCTGTTTTTT.

This clone was recorded a few times. The chain employs TRBV7-8 and TRBJ2-7, with a possible D match to TRBD2 (5 bases). Trimming pared 5 bases from V and 1 base from J, leaving 12 bases between. Germline V gene lookup returns CDR1 SGHVS and CDR2 FQNEAQ. The CDR3 is 14 amino acids. The CDR3 reads CASSATSNSYEQYF. The CDR3 DNA reads as TGTGCCAGCAGCGCTACTAGTAATTCCTACGAGCAGTACTTC.

This clone was detected only once. V gene TRBV5-1 combines with J gene TRBJ2-7, with TRBD2 identical over 11 bases. Germline V gene data show CDR1 as SGHRS and CDR2 as YFSETQ. The CDR3 is made up of 16 amino acids. V lost 0 bases and J lost 5; bases outside the gene matches: 7. The CDR3 protein is CASSLEVAGGLNEQYF. The CDR3 coding sequence is TGCGCCAGCAGCTTGGAGGTAGCGGGAGGGCTTAACGAGCAGTACTTC.

The rearrangement joins TRBV10-1 to TRBJ2-3, with D tentatively TRBD1 or TRBD2 (5 bases each). Trimming stripped 3 bases from V and 8 bases from J, with 12 bases between. The CDR3 loop spans 13 amino acids. CDR1 and CDR2 from the germline V gene are WNHNN and SYGVQD (reference sequence). CDR3 in DNA: TGCGCCAGCAGTGATGGGGTCGGGACTACGCAGTATTTT. Translated, it gives CASSDGVGTTQYF.